This entry describes one T cell receptor beta chain. The target antigen is unknown. Compared with germline, one end of the junction differs, possibly owing to a read error. Using quantitative 5'-RACE with molecular barcodes, the authors made TCR beta libraries. Each CDR3 protein gets one entry after TCRdb re-called the 5' RACE reads with MiXCR. Of fewer than 200,000 distinct CDR3 sequences in the sample, 15% to 20% are singletons; the top ten hold under 9%. This CDR3 has 18 residues. This entry is derived from a study of CD8 T cells in ankylosing spondylitis. Study-wide results and limits: Peripheral blood samples showed relatively rare disease-linked clones, and these clones were CD8+. A motif in TCR beta, a set of eight highly homologous variants, appeared characteristic of ankylosing spondylitis blood. As reported, disease-linked clones showed significant enrichment in matched ankylosing spondylitis synovial fluid.

The origin of this receptor is a male donor with ankylosing spondylitis or in good health (not recorded which). V is TRBV12-3 or TRBV12-4 and J is TRBJ2-2, with 14 bases that match TRBD2. The material sequenced was blood, either unsorted or a sorted T cell fraction (not recorded which). CDR3 sequence reads: CTSSSLTSGRASDGELFF. In nucleotides, the CDR3 is TGTACCAGCAGCTCCCTGACTAGCGGGAGGGCCTCTGACGGGGAGCTGTTTTTT.